These 30 T cell receptor beta chains were all obtained from the same sample, sequenced in a study of blood T cell repertoires in COVID-19. Clones were sequenced by immunoSEQ multiplex PCR, and TCRdb holds only the in-frame ones, with some missing. This table holds under 300,000 clones, about four fifths found once. Sequencing was done on a sample of peripheral blood. Receptors originate from a man between 25 and 39 years old who had recovered from COVID-19.

The CDR3 DNA reads as TGTGCCAGCAGCTCCCGGACAGGGACCAGTGAAAAACTGTTTTTT. This translates into CASSSRTGTSEKLFF. V and J are TRBV5-4 and TRBJ1-4; 8 bases match TRBD1. Germline trimming cut 3 bases from V and 7 bases from J; bases unmatched to any gene: 8. CDR1 SGHNT and CDR2 YYREEE come from the germline V gene (reference sequence). The CDR3 runs to 15 residues.

The chain couples TRBV27 to TRBJ2-1; 13 bases fit TRBD2. This CDR3 spans 17 amino acids. V gave up 0 bases and J gave up 8 bases; unmatched junction bases: 7. The germline gives CDR1 MNHEY, CDR2 SMNVEV (reference sequence). CDR3 region: CASSLSHPGLAGDEQFF. CDR3 nucleotide sequence: TGTGCCAGCAGTTTATCCCACCCTGGACTAGCGGGGGATGAGCAGTTCTTC.

V is TRBV29-1 and J is TRBJ1-2; D is unclear. Germline V lookup: CDR1 SQVTM, CDR2 ANQGSEA. This CDR3 comprises 12 residues. V was shortened by 5 bases and J by 1 base, with 8 bases between the two germline ends. The CDR3: CSVQEVNYGYTF. The DNA for the CDR3 is TGCAGCGTTCAGGAGGTTAACTATGGCTACACCTTC. The full variable domain, in which reference TRBV29-1 and TRBJ1-2 provide the parts outside the CDR3, is SAVISQKPSRDICQRGTSLTIQCQVDSQVTMMFWYRQQPGQSLTLIATANQGSEATYESGFVIDKFPISRPNLTFSTLTVSNMSPEDSSIYLCSVQEVNYGYTFGSGTRLTVV.

The chain employs TRBV3-1 (or the pseudogene TRBV3-2) and TRBJ2-3; D perhaps matches TRBD2 (6 bases). The CDR3 consists of 14 residues. CDR1 is LGHDT, CDR2 YNNKEL, per germline (reference sequence). Between the trimmed V and J ends, which lost 4 bases and 4 bases, there was a span of 12 bases. CDR3 DNA sequence: TGTGCCAGCAGCCCCGGGACTGTGCCAGATACGCAGTATTTT. Translation: CASSPGTVPDTQYF.

CDR3 protein: CASSTRQGKSFNQPQHF. As DNA, the CDR3 is TGTGCCAGCAGTACCCGACAGGGGAAGAGCTTCAATCAGCCCCAGCATTTT. The rearrangement joins TRBV28 to TRBJ1-5; 8 nucleotides agree with TRBD1. V trimming: 5 bases; J trimming: 3 bases; junction bases outside the gene matches: 12. The CDR3 has 17 residues. Germline assignment: CDR1 MDHEN and CDR2 SYDVKM. Full variable domain (outside the CDR3, taken from reference TRBV28 and TRBJ1-5): DVKVTQSSRYLVKRTGEKVFLECVQDMDHENMFWYRQDPGLGLRLIYFSYDVKMKEKGDIPEGYSVSREKKERFSLILESASTNQTSMYLCASSTRQGKSFNQPQHFGDGTRLSIL.

V and J are TRBV5-1 and TRBJ1-2; D perhaps matches TRBD1 (6 bases). Per the germline V gene, CDR1 is SGHRS and CDR2 is YFSETQ. The CDR3 length is 13 residues. Between the trimmed V and J ends, which lost 4 bases and 2 bases, there was a span of 9 bases. The CDR3 DNA reads TGCGCCAGCAGCGACAGGTTGAACTATGGCTACACCTTC. This codes for CASSDRLNYGYTF.

The rearrangement uses TRBV12-3 or TRBV12-4 and TRBJ1-3, with 7 bases aligning to TRBD1. With V trimmed by 6 bases and J by 7 bases, 6 bases remained unmatched. The CDR3 sequence is 13 residues long. DNA of the CDR3: TGTGCCAGCAGCTGGGGACAGCGGAACACCATATATTTT. Encoded protein: CASSWGQRNTIYF.

This sequence joins TRBV9 and TRBJ2-3; 13 bases are a match to TRBD2. CDR1 and CDR2 from the germline V gene are SGDLS and YYNGEE. V shed 3 bases, J shed 4 bases, and the junction held 8 bases outside the gene matches. The CDR3 is 17 residues long. CDR3 DNA: TGTGCCAGCAGCGATGGGACTAGCGGGGTTGTGGCAGATACGCAGTATTTT. Amino acid sequence: CASSDGTSGVVADTQYF.

This clone was detected only a few times. This chain joins TRBV19 and TRBJ1-6; TRBD1 might be the D (6 bases). V dropped 7 bases and J dropped 10 bases, with 17 bases sitting between them. The CDR3 spans 14 residues. The V gene's germline CDR1 is LNHDA and CDR2 SQIVND (reference sequence). The CDR3 DNA sequence: TGTGCCAGTAAATTCTGGGACACCCCCTCACCCCTCCACTTT. Encoded protein: CASKFWDTPSPLHF.

The gene calls are TRBV7-9 and TRBJ2-6; TRBD1 matches 7 bases. V shed 2 bases, J shed 19 bases, and the junction held 8 bases outside the gene matches. The CDR3 extends over 12 amino acids. Germline V lookup: CDR1 SEHNR, CDR2 FQNEAQ (reference sequence). In DNA, the CDR3 is TGTGCCAGCAGCTTACAACAAGGACAGGCTACTTTC. Protein: CASSLQQGQATF.

This rearrangement joins TRBV10-3 to TRBJ1-5; a weak D match, TRBD1 (6 bases). The germline gives CDR1 ENHRY, CDR2 SYGVKD. CDR3 size: 15 residues. Trimming removed 4 bases at V and 6 bases at J, with 16 bases between. CDR3 nucleotides: TGTGCCATCAGTGTTTCGGGGGGCCCGGGTCAGCCCCAGCATTTT. Translating gives CAISVSGGPGQPQHF.

The J gene is TRBJ2-5, the V gene TRBV5-1; the D is unclear. This CDR3 has 14 residues. CDR1 is SGHRS and CDR2 is YFSETQ in the germline V gene. Trimming removed 6 bases from V and 7 bases from J, with 19 bases in between. This CDR3 is CASTHRVYTGTQYF. The CDR3 bases are TGCGCCAGCACCCACCGGGTCTATACCGGGACCCAGTACTTC.

The chain uses TRBV18 and TRBJ2-1; 8 positions agree with TRBD2. Germline V lookup: CDR1 KGHSH, CDR2 LQKENI. The CDR3 consists of 15 residues. J was trimmed by 5 bases and V by 6 bases; bases with no gene match: 9. The CDR3 bases are TGTGCCAGCTCGAGGAGCGGGGGCGGGGACAATGAGCAGTTCTTC. It codes for CASSRSGGGDNEQFF.

V is TRBV6-5 and J is TRBJ2-7; D not certain. The CDR3 loop spans 13 amino acids. Germline-derived CDR1 and CDR2 are MNHEY and SVGAGI. V lost 0 bases and J lost 4, with 7 bases in between. CDR3 sequence: CASSYSSAYEQYV. The DNA for the CDR3 is TGTGCCAGCAGTTACTCTAGTGCGTACGAGCAGTACGTC.

V and J are TRBV7-8 and TRBJ2-5, with a weak D call TRBD2 (5 bases). The CDR3 extends over 13 amino acids. Germline values: CDR1 SGHVS, CDR2 FQNEAQ. Trimming cost V 8 bases and J 5 bases, with 15 bases left between them. The CDR3 DNA is TGTGCCAGCCGCCCTCCGGGGTTGGAGACCCAGTACTTC. It translates to CASRPPGLETQYF.

V usage is TRBV5-5 and J usage is TRBJ2-1, with a weak D call TRBD1 (6 bases). V was shortened by 4 bases and J by 5 bases, with 13 bases between the two germline ends. CDR1 and CDR2 (germline): SGHKS, YYEKEE (reference sequence). CDR3 length equals 14 residues. The CDR3 DNA sequence: TGTGCCAGCAGCCAGACACAGGGAAACAATGAGCAGTTCTTC. Translated: CASSQTQGNNEQFF.

This sequence joins TRBV2 and TRBJ2-1, with TRBD1 identical over 8 bases. Germline V gene data show CDR1 as SNHLY and CDR2 as FYNNEI. V gave up 2 bases and J gave up 6 bases; unmatched junction bases: 3. This CDR3 has 14 residues. The CDR3 here is CASSEQGAVNEQFF. CDR3 nucleotide sequence: TGTGCCAGCAGTGAACAGGGGGCGGTCAATGAGCAGTTCTTC.

There are a few counts of this clone. The rearrangement joins TRBV7-6 to TRBJ2-5; 9 nucleotides agree with TRBD2. The CDR3 is 16 residues long. V lost 2 bases to trimming and J lost 7 bases; unmatched junction nucleotides: 11. Germline CDR1 SGHVS, CDR2 FNYEAQ. The CDR3 is CASSLFLASGVGTQYF. CDR3 in DNA: TGTGCCAGCAGCTTATTTTTGGCTAGCGGGGTTGGGACCCAGTACTTC.

The chain uses TRBV3-1 (or the pseudogene TRBV3-2) and TRBJ2-3, with 15 bases identical to TRBD2. The V gene end was trimmed by 6 bases and the J gene end by 14 bases; junction bases not matched to a gene: 9. There are 14 residues in the CDR3. CDR1 and CDR2 (germline): LGHDT, YNNKEL (reference sequence). The CDR3 sequence is CASSLGTSGGSRYF. In DNA, the CDR3 is TGTGCCAGCAGTCTGGGGACTAGCGGGGGGTCTCGGTATTTT.

This clone has only one observation. The chain is built from TRBV11-2 and TRBJ2-3, with 8 bases matching TRBD2. CDR1 is SGHAT, CDR2 FQNNGV, per germline. After removal of 1 base from V and 2 bases from J, the junction contained 8 bases not matched to a gene. This CDR3 is built from 17 residues. DNA for the CDR3: TGTGCCAGCAGCTTAGTTCGCAGCGGGGGAGACACAGATACGCAGTATTTT. It codes for CASSLVRSGGDTDTQYF.

The sample holds a few counts of this clone. V and J are TRBV6-1 and TRBJ1-1, with a possible D match to TRBD1 (5 bases). Per germline, CDR1 MNHNS and CDR2 SASEGT. V lost 8 bases to trimming and J lost 4 bases, with 17 bases between them. CDR3 length: 14 residues. CDR3 protein: CASHLGRAGTEAFF. The CDR3 DNA reads TGTGCCAGCCATTTGGGACGAGCGGGCACTGAAGCTTTCTTT.

This clone was found a few times. J is TRBJ2-4 and V is TRBV28; TRBD1 matches 9 bases. The V and J ends lost 4 bases and 6 bases, in that order; junction bases with no gene match: 19. The germline V gene encodes CDR1 MDHEN and CDR2 SYDVKM. The CDR3 is 19 amino acids. The CDR3 loop reads CASSYTGQGKGGPGNIQYF. CDR3 bases: TGTGCCAGCAGTTACACGGGACAGGGAAAGGGGGGTCCTGGAAACATTCAGTACTTC.

The gene calls are TRBV4-1 and TRBJ2-1; no clear D. Germline V CDR1 and CDR2: MGHRA, YSYEKL. The CDR3 length is 13 residues. Trimming shortened V by 1 base and J by 6 bases, and 7 bases separated the two germline ends. CDR3 DNA sequence: TGCGCCAGCAGCCAAGCCGATAGCAATGAGCAGTTCTTC. Its translation: CASSQADSNEQFF.

The J gene is TRBJ2-5, the V gene TRBV11-2, with 8 bases aligning to TRBD2. Germline CDR1 SGHAT, CDR2 FQNNGV. The CDR3 runs 15 residues. J gave up 9 bases and V 5 bases, and 14 bases lay outside the gene matches. CDR3 sequence reads: CASSPLRGTRGSQYF. CDR3 coding DNA: TGTGCCAGCAGCCCGCTTCGGGGGACTAGAGGATCCCAGTACTTC.

Of note for this clone: Without the conserved terminal phenylalanine or tryptophan, this CDR3 likely stems from a read error. It is unclear where the CDR3 begins or ends on the DNA, so no DNA is shown, and the CDR3 is as TCRdb lists it. The chain's CDR3 is CSVEQLPGSL. V usage is TRBV29-1 and J usage is TRBJ1-2. Both ends counted, the CDR3 spans 10 residues. Germline V CDR1 and CDR2: SQVTM, ANQGSEA.

The rearrangement links TRBV18 to TRBJ1-1; D not resolved. Germline V gene lookup returns CDR1 KGHSH and CDR2 LQKENI. CDR3 length: 16 amino acids. V was shortened by 3 bases and J by 3 bases, with 17 bases between the two germline ends. In DNA form, the CDR3 reads TGTGCCAGCTCACCTACCGGGTGGATAGCGGACACTGAAGCTTTCTTT. Translation: CASSPTGWIADTEAFF.

The chain employs TRBV5-4 and TRBJ2-3, with D tentatively TRBD2 (7 bases). This CDR3 region has 14 residues. Germline assignment: CDR1 SGHNT and CDR2 YYREEE (reference sequence). V lost 10 bases and J 5 bases, leaving 20 bases between the germline ends. The CDR3 region is CARGEGGAVDTQYF. The DNA of the CDR3 is TGTGCCCGCGGGGAGGGGGGGGCAGTAGATACGCAGTATTTT.

The chain has TRBV10-3 and TRBJ2-7; TRBD1 aligns across 7 bases. Germline CDR1 is ENHRY and CDR2 is SYGVKD. The CDR3 totals 15 residues. With 6 bases clipped from V and 2 bases from J, the junction kept 10 bases outside the gene matches. The CDR3 is CAISPRTGSTYEQYF. In DNA, the CDR3 is TGTGCCATCAGCCCCAGGACAGGTTCTACCTACGAGCAGTACTTC.

The rearrangement uses TRBV28 and TRBJ1-5; D unresolved. The CDR3 has 14 amino acids. Germline CDR1 is MDHEN and CDR2 is SYDVKM. V lost 2 bases and J 7 bases, leaving 12 bases between the germline ends. CDR3: CASSLLAGGQPQHF. CDR3 coding DNA: TGTGCCAGCAGTTTACTTGCGGGAGGGCAGCCCCAGCATTTT.

V usage is TRBV6-8 and J usage is TRBJ2-7; a weak D match, TRBD2 (6 bases). Trimming cost V 5 bases and J 0 bases, with 14 bases left between them. CDR1 MNHGY and CDR2 SAAAGT come from the germline V gene. The CDR3 length is 15 residues. For the CDR3, the DNA is TGTGCCAGCAGTCATGCGGGACTCGTCTCCTACGAGCAGTACGTC. Protein sequence: CASSHAGLVSYEQYV.